The clone carrying this T cell receptor (beta chain) was detected only a few times. Its antigen is as yet unknown. This entry is derived from a study of regulatory T cells in long-lasting Graves disease. The CDR3 covers 17 residues. V was clipped by 1 base and J by 2 bases; unmatched bases: 6. Germline CDR1 is SEHNR and CDR2 is FQNEAQ (reference sequence). Whole-study findings and limits: For persistent Graves' patients, TCR diversity was lower than for newly diagnosed ones. A greater number of public clonotypes (approximately 2,500) was shared by persistent patients than by new patients (about 880).

The time point: persistent/refractory GD, antithyroid drugs over 5 years with positive TRAb. With RNA extracted from PBMCs as input, the TCR library was made. Libraries of TCR beta came from iRepertoire HTBI primers plus Arm-PCR of CDR3 regions. The authors' processing: Throughout the samples, researchers identified roughly 57 TRBV and approximately 15 TRBJ segments. TCRdb itself ran the multiplex PCR reads through MiXCR, one entry per CDR3 protein. The V and J calls shown here were made by TCRdb, not taken from the authors' results. The sample shows around 400,000 distinct CDR3 sequences, around 24% of them seen only once.

This TCR was sampled from a female donor with Graves disease. The rearrangement joins TRBV7-9 to TRBJ2-7; TRBD2 aligns across 12 bases. Specimen: peripheral blood mononuclear cells (PBMCs), collected when the disease was refractory, from a patient treated with antithyroid drugs. The CDR3 DNA is TGTGCCAGCAGCTTAGGTCGCCTAGCGGGAGGGCCCTACGAGCAGTACTTC. It yields the protein CASSLGRLAGGPYEQYF.